This T cell receptor beta chain appears in the sequencing data of a study of T cells in Graves' hyperthyroidism and ophthalmopathy. Study in general: Blood was drawn when the patient was first diagnosed and still untreated. Study conclusions and caveats: From stable hyperthyroidism, ophthalmopathy was set apart by a 13 V-J model. Onset of ophthalmopathy came a median roughly 6.9 months after the model predicted it. Also found in blood were most expanded thyroid clonotypes above 0.001.

This clonotype occurred many times. Its antigen is unidentified. Amplification of TCR beta CDR3 regions used RNA as the template. First-round RT-PCR targeting the TCR CDR3 was performed with the HTBI primer set. TCRdb re-called the multiplex PCR reads through MiXCR, storing one row per CDR3 protein. The sample records 700,000 or so distinct CDR3 sequences, roughly 14% being singletons. The TCR was taken from a woman aged 45-65 years with Graves' ophthalmopathy. The material sequenced was blood.

The CDR3 DNA reads TGTGCTAGTGGTTTGGTACTAGGACAGGGGTCTCCTGAAGCTTTCTTT. Translated: CASGLVLGQGSPEAFF. V is TRBV12-5 and J is TRBJ1-1; 9 bases map to TRBD1. CDR1 and CDR2 from the germline V gene are LGHNT and FRNRAP. V gave up 0 bases and J gave up 6 bases; unmatched junction bases: 8. The CDR3 has 16 amino acids. The full variable domain, with the rest looked up from reference TRBV12-5 and TRBJ1-1, is DARVTQTPRHKVTEMGQEVTMRCQPILGHNTVFWYRQTMMQGLELLAYFRNRAPLDDSGMPKDRFSAEMPDATLATLKIQPSEPRDSAVYFCASGLVLGQGSPEAFFGQGTRLTVV.